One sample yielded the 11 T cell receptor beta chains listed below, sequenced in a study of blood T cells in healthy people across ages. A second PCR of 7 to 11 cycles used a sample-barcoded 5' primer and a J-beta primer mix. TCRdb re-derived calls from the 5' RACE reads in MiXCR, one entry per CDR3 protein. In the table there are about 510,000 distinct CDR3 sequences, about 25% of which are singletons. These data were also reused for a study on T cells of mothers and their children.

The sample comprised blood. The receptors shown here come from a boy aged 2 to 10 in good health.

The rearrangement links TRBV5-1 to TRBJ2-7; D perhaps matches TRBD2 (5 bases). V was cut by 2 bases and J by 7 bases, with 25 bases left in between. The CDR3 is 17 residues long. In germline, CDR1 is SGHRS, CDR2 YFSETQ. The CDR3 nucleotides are TGCGCCAGCAGCTTCCGTGATAATTCCGCATTAGGGAGTGAGCAGTACTTC. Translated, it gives CASSFRDNSALGSEQYF.

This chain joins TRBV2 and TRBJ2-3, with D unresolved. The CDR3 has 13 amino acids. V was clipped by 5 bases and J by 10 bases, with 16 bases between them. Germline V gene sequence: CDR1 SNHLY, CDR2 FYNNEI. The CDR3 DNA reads TGTGCCAGCAGTCCTCGAGGCTGGATAGCGCAGTATTTT. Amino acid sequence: CASSPRGWIAQYF.

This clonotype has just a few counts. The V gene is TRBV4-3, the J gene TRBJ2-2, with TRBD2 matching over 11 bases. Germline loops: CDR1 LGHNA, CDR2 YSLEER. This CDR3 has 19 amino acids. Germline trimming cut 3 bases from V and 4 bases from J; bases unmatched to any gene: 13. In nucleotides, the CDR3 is TGCGCCAGCAGCCATTTGCAAGGAGGGACTAGCGGTAGCACCGGGGAGCTGTTTTTT. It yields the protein CASSHLQGGTSGSTGELFF.

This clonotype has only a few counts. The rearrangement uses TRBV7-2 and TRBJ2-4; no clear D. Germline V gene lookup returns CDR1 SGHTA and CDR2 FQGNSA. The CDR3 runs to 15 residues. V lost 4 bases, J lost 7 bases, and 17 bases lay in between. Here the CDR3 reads CASSSPNRFRNIQYF. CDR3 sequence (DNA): TGTGCCAGCAGCTCACCCAACCGGTTTCGGAACATTCAGTACTTC.

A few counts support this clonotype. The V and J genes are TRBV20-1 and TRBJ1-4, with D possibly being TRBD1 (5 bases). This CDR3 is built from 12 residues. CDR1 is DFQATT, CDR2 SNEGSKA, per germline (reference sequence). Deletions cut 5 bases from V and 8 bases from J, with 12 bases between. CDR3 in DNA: TGCAGTGCTCCGCAGGGTCGGGAAAAACTGTTTTTT. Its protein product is CSAPQGREKLFF.

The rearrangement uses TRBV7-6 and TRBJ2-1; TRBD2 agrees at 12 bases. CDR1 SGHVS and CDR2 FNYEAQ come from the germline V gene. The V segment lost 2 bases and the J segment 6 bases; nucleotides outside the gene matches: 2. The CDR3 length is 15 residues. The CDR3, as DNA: TGTGCCAGCAGCTTATCGACTAGCGGGGGCAATGAGCAGTTCTTC. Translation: CASSLSTSGGNEQFF. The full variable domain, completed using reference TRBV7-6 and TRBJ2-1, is GAGVSQSPRYKVTKRGQDVALRCDPISGHVSLYWYRQALGQGPEFLTYFNYEAQQDKSGLPNDRFSAERPEGSISTLTIQRTEQRDSAMYRCASSLSTSGGNEQFFGPGTRLTVL.

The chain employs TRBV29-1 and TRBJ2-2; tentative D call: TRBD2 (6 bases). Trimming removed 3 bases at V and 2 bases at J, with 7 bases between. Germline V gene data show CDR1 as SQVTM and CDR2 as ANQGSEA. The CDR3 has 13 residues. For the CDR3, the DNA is TGCAGCGTTGAGGGGACTAACACCGGGGAGCTGTTTTTT. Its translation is CSVEGTNTGELFF.

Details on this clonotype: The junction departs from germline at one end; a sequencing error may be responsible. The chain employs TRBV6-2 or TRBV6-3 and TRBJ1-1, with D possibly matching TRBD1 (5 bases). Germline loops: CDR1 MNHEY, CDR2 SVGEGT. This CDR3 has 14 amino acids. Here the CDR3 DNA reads TGTGCCAGCAGTTACTCGGGGCGGAACACTGACGCTTTCTTT. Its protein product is CASSYSGRNTDAFF.

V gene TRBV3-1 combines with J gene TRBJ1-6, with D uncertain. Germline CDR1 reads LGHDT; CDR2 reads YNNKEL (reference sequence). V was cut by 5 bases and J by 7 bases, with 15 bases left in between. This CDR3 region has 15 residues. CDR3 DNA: TGTGCCAGCAGCTGGTCCGGACCGACGAATTCACCCCTCCACTTT. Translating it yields CASSWSGPTNSPLHF. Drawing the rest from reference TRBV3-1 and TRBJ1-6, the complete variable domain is DTAVSQTPKYLVTQMGNDKSIKCEQNLGHDTMYWYKQDSKKFLKIMFSYNNKELIINETVPNRFSPKSPDKAHLNLHINSLELGDSAVYFCASSWSGPTNSPLHFGNGTRLTVT.

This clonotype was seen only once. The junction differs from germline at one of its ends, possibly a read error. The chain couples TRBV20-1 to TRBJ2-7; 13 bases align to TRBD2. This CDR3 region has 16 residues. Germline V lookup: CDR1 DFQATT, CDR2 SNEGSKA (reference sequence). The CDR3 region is CSATTSGGPFDYEQYF. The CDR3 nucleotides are TGTAGCGCTACGACTAGCGGGGGGCCCTTCGACTACGAGCAGTACTTC.

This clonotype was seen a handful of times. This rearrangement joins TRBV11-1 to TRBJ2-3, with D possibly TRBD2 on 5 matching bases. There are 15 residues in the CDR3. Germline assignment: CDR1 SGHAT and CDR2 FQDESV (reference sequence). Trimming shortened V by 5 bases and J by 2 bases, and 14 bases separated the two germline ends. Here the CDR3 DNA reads TGTGCCAGCAGCCCCTTTGACGGGGACACAGATACGCAGTATTTT. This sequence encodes CASSPFDGDTDTQYF.